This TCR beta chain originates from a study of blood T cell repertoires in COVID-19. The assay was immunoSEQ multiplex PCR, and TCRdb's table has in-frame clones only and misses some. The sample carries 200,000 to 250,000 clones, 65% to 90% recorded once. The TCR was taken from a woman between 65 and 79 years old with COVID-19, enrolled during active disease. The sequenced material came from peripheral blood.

CDR3 residues: CASRAGGNTEAFF. Here the CDR3 DNA reads TGTGCCAGCAGGGCAGGGGGCAACACTGAAGCTTTCTTT. V is TRBV3-1 (or the pseudogene TRBV3-2) and J is TRBJ1-1; 8 nucleotides agree with TRBD1. V lost 6 bases and J lost 2; bases outside the gene matches: 2. The germline V gene has CDR1 LGHDT and CDR2 YNNKEL (reference sequence). The CDR3 consists of 13 residues.